Listed here is a single T cell receptor (beta chain). The antigen is not known. The data derive from a study of cytomegalovirus exposure and HLA in healthy donors. Whole-study findings and limits: Analysis performed later found roughly 18,000 TCR beta sequences associated with HLA alleles at 0.05 false discovery rate. The authors judged a highly shared variant cluster likely a sequencing artifact.

Germline V gives CDR1 SGHTA, CDR2 FQGTGA. This CDR3 region has 13 residues. V trimming: 5 bases; J trimming: 8 bases; junction bases outside the gene matches: 5. Primers for the PCR totalled 60 Vbeta and 13 Jbeta. TCRdb keeps only in-frame clones here, not all; method: immunoSEQ multiplex PCR. This table holds 200,000 to 300,000 clones, roughly 87% found once. The sample consisted of PBMCs. The V call is TRBV7-3, the J call TRBJ2-1; 8 nucleotides align to TRBD1. This receptor was taken from a woman aged 40 to 50 in good health and CMV-seropositive. The CDR3 bases are TGTGCCAGCAGCCCCCAGGGGGCCGATGAGCAGTTCTTC. Translation gives CASSPQGADEQFF.